This T cell receptor beta chain was identified during a study of cytomegalovirus exposure and HLA in healthy donors. Trimming cost V 0 bases and J 3 bases, with 3 bases left between them. The V gene's germline CDR1 is SQVTM and CDR2 ANQGSEA. The CDR3 covers 12 residues. Primers: 60 Vbeta forward and 13 Jbeta reverse. Assay used: immunoSEQ multiplex PCR; TCRdb lists only in-frame clones, some missing. The data show hundreds of thousands of clones, 70% to 80% seen once. On this clone: Antigen: not known.

Study findings and constraints: Reportedly, a later analysis found an Asian-associated ancestry cluster had fewer N-insertions than the approximately 640-donor mean. Earlier results showed most TCR beta V segments being productive about 87% or about 30% of the time. Several of the most significant clusters were apparently associated with common viral pathogens in a later analysis. Immune exposure information comprised only CMV serostatus.

V and J are TRBV29-1 and TRBJ2-1; D gene unclear. This sequence originates from a male donor in good health and CMV-seronegative. Sequencing was done on a sample of PBMCs. The CDR3 reads CSVEDSYNEQFF. CDR3 in DNA: TGCAGCGTTGAAGATAGCTACAATGAGCAGTTCTTC.